This entry describes one TCR beta chain. The assay was immunoSEQ multiplex PCR, and TCRdb's table has in-frame clones only and misses some. The sample carries roughly 39,000 clones, more than 75% recorded once. The CDR3 length is 15 residues. V was cut by 2 bases and J by 3 bases, with 11 bases left in between. CDR1 SGHTA and CDR2 FQGTGA come from the germline V gene. This entry is derived from a study of T cell changes during pregnancy in multiple sclerosis. Sequenced: PBMCs (not recorded whether the cells were cultured). The chain carries TRBV7-3 and TRBJ2-1; tentatively, D is TRBD1 (6 bases). The clonotype was recovered from a female donor with multiple sclerosis, enrolled in a pregnancy study. CDR3 loop: CASSLPGVDYNEQFF. CDR3 coding DNA: TGTGCCAGCAGCTTACCAGGGGTCGACTACAATGAGCAGTTCTTC. The complete variable domain, with remaining parts taken from reference TRBV7-3 and TRBJ2-1, reads GAGVSQTPSNKVTEKGKYVELRCDPISGHTALYWYRQSLGQGPEFLIYFQGTGAADDSGLPNDRFFAVRPEGSVSTLKIQRTERGDSAVYLCASSLPGVDYNEQFFGPGTRLTVL.